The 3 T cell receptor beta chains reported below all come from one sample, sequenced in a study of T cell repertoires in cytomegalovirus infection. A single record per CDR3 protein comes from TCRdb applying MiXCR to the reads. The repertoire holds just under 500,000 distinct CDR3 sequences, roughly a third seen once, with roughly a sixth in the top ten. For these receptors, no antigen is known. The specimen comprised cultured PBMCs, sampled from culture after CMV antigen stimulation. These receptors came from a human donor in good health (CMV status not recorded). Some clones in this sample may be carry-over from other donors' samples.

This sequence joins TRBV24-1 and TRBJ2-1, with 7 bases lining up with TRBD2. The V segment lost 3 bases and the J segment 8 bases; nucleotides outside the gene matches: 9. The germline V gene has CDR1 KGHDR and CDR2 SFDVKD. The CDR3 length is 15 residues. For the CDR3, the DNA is TGTGCCACCAGTGATCTCGCGGGAGACGGACATGAGCAGTTCTTC. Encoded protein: CATSDLAGDGHEQFF.

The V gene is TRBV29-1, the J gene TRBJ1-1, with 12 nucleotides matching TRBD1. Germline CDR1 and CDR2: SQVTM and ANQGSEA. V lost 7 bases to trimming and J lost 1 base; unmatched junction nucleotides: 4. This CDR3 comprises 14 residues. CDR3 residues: CSAGTGGANTEAFF. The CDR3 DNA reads TGCAGCGCCGGGACAGGGGGCGCGAACACTGAAGCTTTCTTT. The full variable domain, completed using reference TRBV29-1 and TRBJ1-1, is SAVISQKPSRDICQRGTSLTIQCQVDSQVTMMFWYRQQPGQSLTLIATANQGSEATYESGFVIDKFPISRPNLTFSTLTVSNMSPEDSSIYLCSAGTGGANTEAFFGQGTRLTVV.

DNA for the CDR3: TGTGCCATACGACTAGCGGGAATTTCCTACGAGCAGTACTTC. Translated: CAIRLAGISYEQYF. V gene TRBV6-2 or TRBV6-3 combines with J gene TRBJ2-7, with 11 bases fitting TRBD2. Per the germline V gene, CDR1 is MNHEY and CDR2 is SVGEGT. The J segment lost 1 base and the V segment lost 10 bases, leaving 6 bases of the junction unmatched. This CDR3 comprises 14 residues.